The 14 T cell receptor beta chains below all came from one sample that was sequenced in a study of beta chain features in type 1 diabetes. All of the isolated RNA was reverse transcribed, so expressed TCRB transcripts were sequenced. Profiling relied on immunoSEQ multiplex PCR, and the TCRdb table lists in-frame clones only, not all of them. The data show about 350,000 clones, roughly a fifth seen once. Sequenced material: naive CD4+ T cells from blood. These TCRs come from a woman aged 18-35 years in good health.

The genes are TRBV30 and TRBJ1-5; D perhaps matches TRBD1 (6 bases). The germline CDR1 and CDR2 sequences are GTSNPN and SVGIG (reference sequence). This CDR3 is built from 13 residues. Deletions cut 5 bases from V and 4 bases from J, with 12 bases between. CDR3 nucleotide sequence: TGTGCCTGGGGCCGGGGGGCAAATCAGCCCCAGCATTTT. Translation gives CAWGRGANQPQHF.

This chain uses TRBV29-1 with TRBJ1-2, with D perhaps matching TRBD1 (5 bases). This CDR3 comprises 13 residues. Trimming took off 4 bases at V and 0 bases at J, with 9 bases between the two ends. Germline V gene lookup returns CDR1 SQVTM and CDR2 ANQGSEA. Here the CDR3 DNA reads TGCAGCGTTGTCGTAGGGGCTAACTATGGCTACACCTTC. This translates into CSVVVGANYGYTF.

This clone showed up just a few times. The rearrangement links TRBV12-5 to TRBJ2-2; D is perhaps TRBD2 (6 bases). Trimming removed 4 bases from V and 8 bases from J, with 11 bases in between. The CDR3 extends over 13 amino acids. The germline V gene encodes CDR1 LGHNT and CDR2 FRNRAP. In DNA form, the CDR3 reads TGTGCTAGTGGTTCCGGGACTTTGGGGGAGCTGTTTTTT. Translated: CASGSGTLGELFF.

This clone has only a few counts. The chain combines TRBV30 with TRBJ1-5, with D possibly being TRBD1 (5 bases). Trimming stripped 3 bases from V and 5 bases from J, with 14 bases between. Germline CDR1 is GTSNPN and CDR2 is SVGIG (reference sequence). CDR3 length: 14 residues. CDR3 DNA sequence: TGTGCCTGGAGCGACCGGCAGGGCTATCAGCCCCAGCATTTT. Amino acids: CAWSDRQGYQPQHF.

The chain employs TRBV7-2 and TRBJ2-3, with D hard to call. Germline-derived CDR1 and CDR2 are SGHTA and FQGNSA. CDR3 length equals 14 residues. V was cut by 2 bases and J by 3 bases, with 9 bases left in between. The CDR3 sequence: CASSLLQITDTQYF. Here the CDR3 DNA reads TGTGCCAGCAGCTTACTGCAGATTACAGATACGCAGTATTTT.

This chain joins TRBV6-5 and TRBJ1-2; D not certain. The length of the CDR3 is 13 residues. Germline V gene lookup returns CDR1 MNHEY and CDR2 SVGAGI. V gave up 0 bases and J gave up 8 bases, with 10 bases separating them. CDR3 region: CASSYSRVGGYTF. The CDR3 bases are TGTGCCAGCAGTTACTCGAGGGTGGGGGGCTACACCTTC.

V is TRBV7-2 and J is TRBJ1-2, with D possibly TRBD1 on 6 matching bases. Per the germline V gene, CDR1 is SGHTA and CDR2 is FQGNSA. V lost 5 bases and J 0 bases, leaving 10 bases between the germline ends. CDR3 length: 14 residues. The DNA for the CDR3 is TGTGCCAGCAGCGGGCGGACAGCTAACTATGGCTACACCTTC. Its protein is CASSGRTANYGYTF.

This clone has only a few counts. The V call is TRBV18, the J call TRBJ1-2; D possibly corresponds to TRBD1 (5 bases). Looked up from germline, CDR1 is KGHSH and CDR2 is LQKENI. The CDR3 contains 15 residues. V lost 6 bases and J 0 bases, leaving 14 bases between the germline ends. CDR3 bases: TGTGCCAGCTCCCCCGACAGCCTAGCTAACTATGGCTACACCTTC. Residues: CASSPDSLANYGYTF.

The chain carries TRBV7-2 and TRBJ1-1; D is uncertain. The CDR3 loop spans 15 amino acids. Germline V gene sequence: CDR1 SGHTA, CDR2 FQGNSA. Trimming took off 5 bases at V and 4 bases at J, with 17 bases between the two ends. CDR3 loop: CASSTGARGGTEAFF. For the CDR3, the DNA is TGTGCCAGCAGCACCGGAGCGCGGGGAGGCACTGAAGCTTTCTTT.

V gene TRBV5-1 combines with J gene TRBJ2-6; tentative D call: TRBD1 (5 bases). The germline V and J ends were trimmed by 1 base and 0 bases, with 8 bases remaining between them. The CDR3 has 16 amino acids. CDR1 and CDR2 from the germline V gene are SGHRS and YFSETQ. The CDR3: CASSLTGDSGANVLTF. CDR3 nucleotides: TGCGCCAGCAGCTTGACAGGCGACTCTGGGGCCAACGTCCTGACTTTC.

This clone has a handful of counts. In DNA form, the CDR3 reads TGTGCCAGCAGCTTTGTAGGGAGGGACAATGAGCAGTTCTTC. Translating it yields CASSFVGRDNEQFF. This chain links TRBV7-9 with TRBJ2-1; 7 bases are a match to TRBD2. In germline, CDR1 is SEHNR, CDR2 FQNEAQ (reference sequence). The J segment lost 5 bases and the V segment lost 3 bases, leaving 4 bases of the junction unmatched. The CDR3 spans 14 residues.

The chain is built from TRBV15 and TRBJ2-7, with TRBD1 matching over 9 bases. The V gene's germline CDR1 is LNHNV and CDR2 YYDKDF (reference sequence). The CDR3 has 14 residues. Trimming at V came to 1 base and at J to 7 bases, leaving 5 bases not matched to a gene. The CDR3 coding sequence is TGTGCCACCAGCAGAGCACAGGGGGCAGGGGAGCAGTACTTC. This sequence encodes CATSRAQGAGEQYF.

The chain couples TRBV27 to TRBJ2-6; D is uncertain. This CDR3 is built from 13 residues. Deletions cut 6 bases from V and 0 bases from J, with 3 bases between. Germline CDR1 reads MNHEY; CDR2 reads SMNVEV (reference sequence). The CDR3 DNA is TGTGCCAGCAGACTCTCTGGGGCCAACGTCCTGACTTTC. It codes for CASRLSGANVLTF.

This clone was seen more than once but under ten times. V and J are TRBV30 and TRBJ2-3; TRBD2 is a possible D gene (6 bases). The V and J ends lost 1 base and 11 bases respectively, with 16 bases between them. The CDR3 extends over 13 amino acids. Per the germline V gene, CDR1 is GTSNPN and CDR2 is SVGIG (reference sequence). The CDR3, as DNA: TGTGCCTGGAGTGGGGGACTTTCGAAAGAGCAGTATTTT. This codes for CAWSGGLSKEQYF.